This T cell receptor beta chain is drawn from a study of T cell repertoires in cytomegalovirus infection. About the research overall: Public TCR beta signatures indicated both CMV infection and matching HLA type.

One entry per CDR3 protein results from TCRdb running MiXCR on the reads. Of around 900,000 distinct CDR3 sequences listed, around 29% are singletons. This clonotype was seen a handful of times. Its cognate antigen is unknown. The V end was cut by 6 bases, the J end by 3 bases, with 29 bases between. CDR1 is MGHDK, CDR2 SYGVNS, per germline. There are 19 residues in the CDR3. This clonotype was obtained from a human donor in good health (CMV status not recorded). Some clones in this sample may be carry-over from other donors' samples. The V and J genes are TRBV25-1 and TRBJ1-2, with a weak D call TRBD1 (5 bases). Sequencing was performed on cultured CD8+ T cells from PBMCs, taken from culture after CMV antigen stimulation. The CDR3 DNA sequence: TGTGCCAGCAGCGACACAGAGACCCCCCCCGGGAGAGGGGACTATGGCTACACCTTC. It specifies CASSDTETPPGRGDYGYTF.